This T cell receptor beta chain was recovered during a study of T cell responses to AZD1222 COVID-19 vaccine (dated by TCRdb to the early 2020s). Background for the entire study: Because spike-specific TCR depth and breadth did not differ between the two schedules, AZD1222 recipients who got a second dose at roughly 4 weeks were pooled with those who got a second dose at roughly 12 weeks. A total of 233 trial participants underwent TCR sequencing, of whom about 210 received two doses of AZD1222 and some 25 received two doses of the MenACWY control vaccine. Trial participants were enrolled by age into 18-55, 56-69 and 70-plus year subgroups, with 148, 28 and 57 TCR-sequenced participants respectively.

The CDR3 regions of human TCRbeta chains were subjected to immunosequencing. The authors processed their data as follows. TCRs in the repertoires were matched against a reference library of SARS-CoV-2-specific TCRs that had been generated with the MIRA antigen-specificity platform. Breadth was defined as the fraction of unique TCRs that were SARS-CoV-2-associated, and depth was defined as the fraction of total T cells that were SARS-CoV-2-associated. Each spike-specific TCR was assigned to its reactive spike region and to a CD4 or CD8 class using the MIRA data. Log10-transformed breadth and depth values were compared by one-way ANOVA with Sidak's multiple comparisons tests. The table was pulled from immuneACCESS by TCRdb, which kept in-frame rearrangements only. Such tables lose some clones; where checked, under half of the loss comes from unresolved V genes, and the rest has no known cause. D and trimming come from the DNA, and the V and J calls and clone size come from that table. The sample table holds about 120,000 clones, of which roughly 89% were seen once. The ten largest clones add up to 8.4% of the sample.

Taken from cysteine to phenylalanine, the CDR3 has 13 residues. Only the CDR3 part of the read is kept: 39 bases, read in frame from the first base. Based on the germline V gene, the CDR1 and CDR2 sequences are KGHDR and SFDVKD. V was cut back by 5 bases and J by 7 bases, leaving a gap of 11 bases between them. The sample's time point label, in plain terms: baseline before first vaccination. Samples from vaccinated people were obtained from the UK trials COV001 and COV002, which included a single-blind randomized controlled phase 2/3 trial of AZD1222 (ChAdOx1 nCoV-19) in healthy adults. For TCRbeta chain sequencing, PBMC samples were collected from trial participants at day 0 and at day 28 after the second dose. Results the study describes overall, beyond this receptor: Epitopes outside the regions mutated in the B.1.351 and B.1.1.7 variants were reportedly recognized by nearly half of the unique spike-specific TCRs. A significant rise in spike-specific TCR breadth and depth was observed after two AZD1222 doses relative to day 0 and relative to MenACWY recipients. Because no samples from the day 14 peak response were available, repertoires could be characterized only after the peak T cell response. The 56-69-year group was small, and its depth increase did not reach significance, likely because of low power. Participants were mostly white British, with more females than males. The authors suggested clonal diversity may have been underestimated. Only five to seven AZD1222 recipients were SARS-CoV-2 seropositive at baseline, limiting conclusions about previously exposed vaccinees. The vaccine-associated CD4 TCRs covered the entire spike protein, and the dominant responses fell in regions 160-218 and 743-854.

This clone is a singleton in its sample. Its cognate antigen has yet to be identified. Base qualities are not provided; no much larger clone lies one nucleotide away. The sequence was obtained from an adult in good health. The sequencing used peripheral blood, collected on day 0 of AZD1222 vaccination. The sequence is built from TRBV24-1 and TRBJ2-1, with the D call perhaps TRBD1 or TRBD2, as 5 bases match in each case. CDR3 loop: CATSAGGRNEQFF. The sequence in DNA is TGTGCCACCAGTGCTGGGGGTAGGAATGAGCAGTTCTTC.